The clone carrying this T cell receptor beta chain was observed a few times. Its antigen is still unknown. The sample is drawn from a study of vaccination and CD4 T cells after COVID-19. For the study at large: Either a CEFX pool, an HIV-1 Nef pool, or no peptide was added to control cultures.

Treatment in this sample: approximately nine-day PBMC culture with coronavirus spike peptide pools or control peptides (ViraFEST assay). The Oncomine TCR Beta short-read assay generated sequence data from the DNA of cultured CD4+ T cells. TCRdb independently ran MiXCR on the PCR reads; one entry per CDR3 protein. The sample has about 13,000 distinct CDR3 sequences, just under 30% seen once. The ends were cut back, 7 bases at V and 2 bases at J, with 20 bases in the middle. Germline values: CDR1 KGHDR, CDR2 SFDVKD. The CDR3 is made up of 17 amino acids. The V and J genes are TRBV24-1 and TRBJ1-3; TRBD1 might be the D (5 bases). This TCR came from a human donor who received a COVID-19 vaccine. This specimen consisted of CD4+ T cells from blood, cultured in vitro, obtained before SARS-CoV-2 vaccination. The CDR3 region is CATRGRAPEGPGNTIYF. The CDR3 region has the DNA TGTGCCACCAGGGGTCGGGCCCCGGAGGGACCTGGAAACACCATATATTTT.